The T cell receptor (beta chain) under discussion was sequenced for a study of breast tumors, draining lymph nodes, adjacent tissues. Notes on the study in general: Tumors had less TCR diversity than lymph nodes, more than nontumor tissue. Findings are consistent with lymph node origin and intratumoral expansion of most tumor T cells. Tumor and nontumor repertoires were significantly more similar in luminal-like than in basal-like breast cancer. Data only fit, rather than demonstrated, lymph node origin of most tumor T cells.

Axillary draining lymph nodes of breast cancer patients supplied the node samples. This clonotype was counted ten times or more. Its antigen is currently unknown. TCRdb called the multiplex PCR reads again in MiXCR, with one record for every CDR3 protein. The table records 200,000 to 250,000 distinct CDR3 sequences, roughly 30% of them present only once. There are 15 residues in the CDR3. Germline-derived CDR1 and CDR2 are LNHNV and YYDKDF (reference sequence). The V gene end was trimmed by 2 bases and the J gene end by 3 bases; junction bases not matched to a gene: 5. What was sequenced was axillary lymph node tissue. This rearrangement joins TRBV15 to TRBJ2-5; 8 nucleotides agree with TRBD1. The receptor was derived from a female donor with breast cancer. Some clones in this sample may be carry-over from other donors' samples. Here the CDR3 reads CATSRPGQGEETQYF. CDR3 in DNA: TGTGCCACCAGCAGACCAGGACAGGGAGAAGAGACCCAGTACTTC.